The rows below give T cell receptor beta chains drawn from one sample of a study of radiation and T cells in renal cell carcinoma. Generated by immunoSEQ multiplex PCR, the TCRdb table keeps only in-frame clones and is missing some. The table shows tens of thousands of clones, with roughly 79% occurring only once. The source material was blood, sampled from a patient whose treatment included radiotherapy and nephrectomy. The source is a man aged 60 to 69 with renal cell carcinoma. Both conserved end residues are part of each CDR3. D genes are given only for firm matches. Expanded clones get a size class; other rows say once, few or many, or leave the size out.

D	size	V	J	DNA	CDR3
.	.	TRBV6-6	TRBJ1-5	TGTGCCAGCAGTTACTCTATTACGGATCAGCCCCAGCATTTT	CASSYSITDQPQHF
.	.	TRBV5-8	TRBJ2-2	TGTGCCAGCAGCCCCCGGACGAACACCGGGGAGCTGTTTTTT	CASSPRTNTGELFF
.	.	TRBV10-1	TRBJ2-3	TGCGCCAGCAGTGAGTTGCCGGGTAGCACAGATACGCAGTATTTT	CASSELPGSTDTQYF
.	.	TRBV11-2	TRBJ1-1	TGTGCCAGCAGCCAAATTGAGGACACTGAAGCTTTCTTT	CASSQIEDTEAFF
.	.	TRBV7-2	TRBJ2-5	TGTGCCAGCAGCTTAGCGGGGGTGTCTGAGACCCAGTACTTC	CASSLAGVSETQYF
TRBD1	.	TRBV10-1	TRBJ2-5	TGCGCCAGCAGTGACAGGACAGGGACGACAGAGACCCAGTACTTC	CASSDRTGTTETQYF
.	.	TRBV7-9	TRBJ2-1	TGTGCCAGCAGTCAACCCTTTAGAGTGGCAGGTATCGCCGATGAGCAGTTCTTC	CASSQPFRVAGIADEQFF
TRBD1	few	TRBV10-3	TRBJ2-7	TGTGCCATCAGCCGGGACAGGGAAGGGTACGAGCAGTACTTC	CAISRDREGYEQYF
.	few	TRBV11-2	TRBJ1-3	TGTGCCAGCAGCTTAGAATGGAACACCATATATTTT	CASSLEWNTIYF
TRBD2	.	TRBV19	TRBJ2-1	TGTGCCAGTATTAGCCTAGCGGACAATGAGCAGTTCTTC	CASISLADNEQFF
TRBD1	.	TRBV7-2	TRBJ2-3	TGTGCCAGCAGCCAGGGACAGGGTCGCACAGATACGCAGTATTTT	CASSQGQGRTDTQYF
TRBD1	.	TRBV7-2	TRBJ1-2	TGTGCCAGCAGCTTAAACCTAGTGGCAGGGGGCGGCTTTGGCTACACCTTC	CASSLNLVAGGGFGYTF
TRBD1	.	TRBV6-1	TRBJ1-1	TGTGCCAGCAGCGTCAGGGGGCAGGGTGACACTGAAGCTTTCTTT	CASSVRGQGDTEAFF
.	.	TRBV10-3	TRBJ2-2	TGTGCCATCAATCGGGGCAACACCGGGGAGCTGTTTTTT	CAINRGNTGELFF
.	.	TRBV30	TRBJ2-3	TGTGCCTGGTGGACAGTAGATACGCAGTATTTT	CAWWTVDTQYF
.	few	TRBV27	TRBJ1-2	TGTGCCAGCAGTTTGTCGGGAGATGGCTACACCTTC	CASSLSGDGYTF
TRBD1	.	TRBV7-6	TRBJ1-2	TGTGCCAGCAGCCTCTACCCCCAGACAGGGCCCTATGGCTACACCTTC	CASSLYPQTGPYGYTF
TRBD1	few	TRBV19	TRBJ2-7	TGTGCCAGTAGTAGGGGACAGTCCTACGAGCAGTACTTC	CASSRGQSYEQYF
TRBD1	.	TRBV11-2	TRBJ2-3	TGTGCCAGCGGTCAGGGGGCTAAAACAGATACGCAGTATTTT	CASGQGAKTDTQYF
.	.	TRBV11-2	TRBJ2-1	TGTGCCAGCAGCTTAGATTTCCTCCTGAATGAGCAGTTCTTC	CASSLDFLLNEQFF
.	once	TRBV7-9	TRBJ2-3	TGTGCCAGCAGCAGGACAGAGAATACGCAGTATTTT	CASSRTENTQYF